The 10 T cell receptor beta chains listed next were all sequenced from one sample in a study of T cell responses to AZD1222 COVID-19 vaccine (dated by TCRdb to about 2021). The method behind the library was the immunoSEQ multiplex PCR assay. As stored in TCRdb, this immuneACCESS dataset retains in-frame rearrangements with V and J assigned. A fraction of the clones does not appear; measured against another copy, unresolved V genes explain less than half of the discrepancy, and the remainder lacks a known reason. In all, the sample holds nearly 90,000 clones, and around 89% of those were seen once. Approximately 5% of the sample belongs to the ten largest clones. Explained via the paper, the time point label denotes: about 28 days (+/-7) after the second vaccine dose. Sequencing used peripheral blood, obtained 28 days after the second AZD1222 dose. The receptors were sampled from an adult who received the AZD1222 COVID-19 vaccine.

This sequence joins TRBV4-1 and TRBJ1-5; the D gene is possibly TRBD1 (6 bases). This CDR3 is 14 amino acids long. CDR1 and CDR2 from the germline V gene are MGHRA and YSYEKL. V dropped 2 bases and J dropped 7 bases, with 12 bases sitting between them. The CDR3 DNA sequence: TGCGCCAGCAGCCAACCAGGGAGGGGGCAGCCCCAGCATTTT. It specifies CASSQPGRGQPQHF.

The CDR3 DNA sequence: TGTGCCAGCAGCCAACAGGGTGACACCGGGGAGCTGTTTTTT. It is translated as CASSQQGDTGELFF. The gene calls are TRBV7-9 and TRBJ2-2; D possibly corresponds to TRBD1 (6 bases). V lost 5 bases and J lost 3, with 10 bases in between. Germline-derived CDR1 and CDR2 are SEHNR and FQNEAQ (reference sequence). The CDR3 spans 14 residues.

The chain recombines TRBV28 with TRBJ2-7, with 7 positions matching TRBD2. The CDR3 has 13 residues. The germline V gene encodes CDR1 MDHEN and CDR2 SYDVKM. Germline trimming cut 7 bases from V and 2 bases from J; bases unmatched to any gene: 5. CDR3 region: CASNGGVTYEQYF. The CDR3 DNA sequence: TGTGCCAGCAATGGGGGGGTAACCTACGAGCAGTACTTC.

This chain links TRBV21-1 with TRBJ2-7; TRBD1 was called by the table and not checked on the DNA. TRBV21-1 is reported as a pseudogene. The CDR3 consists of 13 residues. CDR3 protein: CATLDRHHYEQYF. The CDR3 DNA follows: TGTGCCACCTTGGACAGGCACCACTACGAGCAGTACTTC.

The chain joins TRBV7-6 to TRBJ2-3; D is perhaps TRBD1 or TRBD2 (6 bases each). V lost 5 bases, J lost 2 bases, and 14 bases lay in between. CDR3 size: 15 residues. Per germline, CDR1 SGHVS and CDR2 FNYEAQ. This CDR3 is CASSRSRGPTDTQYF. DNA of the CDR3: TGTGCCAGCAGCCGAAGCCGGGGGCCCACAGATACGCAGTATTTT.

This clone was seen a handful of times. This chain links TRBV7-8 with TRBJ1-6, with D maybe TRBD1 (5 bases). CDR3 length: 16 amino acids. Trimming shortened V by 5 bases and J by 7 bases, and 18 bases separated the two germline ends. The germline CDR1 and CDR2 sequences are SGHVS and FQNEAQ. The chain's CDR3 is CASSPRGREMNSPLHF. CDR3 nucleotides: TGTGCCAGCAGCCCGAGGGGACGGGAAATGAATTCACCCCTCCACTTT.

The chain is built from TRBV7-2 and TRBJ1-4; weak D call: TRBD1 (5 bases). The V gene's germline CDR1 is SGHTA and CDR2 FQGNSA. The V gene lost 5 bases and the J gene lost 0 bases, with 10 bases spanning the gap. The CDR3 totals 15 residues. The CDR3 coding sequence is TGTGCCAGCAGCCTCAGGGTTACAACTAATGAAAAACTGTTTTTT. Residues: CASSLRVTTNEKLFF.

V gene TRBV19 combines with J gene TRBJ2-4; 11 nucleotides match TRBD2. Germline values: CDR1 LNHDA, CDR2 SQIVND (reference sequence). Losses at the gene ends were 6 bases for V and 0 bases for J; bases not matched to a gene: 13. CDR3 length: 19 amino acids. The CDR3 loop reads CASSLVPGLADLAKNIQYF. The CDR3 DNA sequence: TGTGCCAGTAGCCTAGTCCCGGGACTAGCGGACCTAGCCAAAAACATTCAGTACTTC.

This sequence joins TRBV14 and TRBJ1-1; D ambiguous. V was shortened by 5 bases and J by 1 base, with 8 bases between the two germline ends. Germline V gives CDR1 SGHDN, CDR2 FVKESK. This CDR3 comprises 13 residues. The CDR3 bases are TGTGCCAGCAGCTCTTTCAGGAACACTGAAGCTTTCTTT. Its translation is CASSSFRNTEAFF.

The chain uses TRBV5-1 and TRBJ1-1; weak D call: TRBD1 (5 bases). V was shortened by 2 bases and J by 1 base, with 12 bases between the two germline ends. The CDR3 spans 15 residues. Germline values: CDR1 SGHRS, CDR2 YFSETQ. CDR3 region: CASSFGGHPNTEAFF. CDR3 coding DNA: TGCGCCAGCAGCTTCGGAGGACACCCGAACACTGAAGCTTTCTTT.